One sample yielded the 19 T cell receptor beta chains listed below, sequenced in a study of neoadjuvant anti-PD-1 for oral cavity cancer. The assay was immunoSEQ multiplex PCR, and TCRdb's table has in-frame clones only and misses some. The repertoire consists of tens of thousands of clones, with roughly nine tenths occurring once and the leading ten covering around 2.7%. The sample's time point: after neoadjuvant nivolumab, at surgical resection. The source was PBMCs, collected after nivolumab (anti-PD-1) treatment. The receptors were sampled from a person aged 35-79 years with oral cavity squamous cell carcinoma.

This chain joins TRBV11-2 and TRBJ2-2; D perhaps matches TRBD1 (5 bases). V lost 5 bases, J lost 1 base, and 14 bases lay in between. Looked up from germline, CDR1 is SGHAT and CDR2 is FQNNGV. The CDR3 contains 16 residues. Here the CDR3 DNA reads TGTGCCAGCAGCCCCAGGGCGGCTTTGAACACCGGGGAGCTGTTTTTT. Protein product: CASSPRAALNTGELFF.

For the CDR3, the DNA is TGTGCCAGCAGCGTGGGGGCTAGCGTTTGGACTGAGCAGTACTTC. This codes for CASSVGASVWTEQYF. The chain couples TRBV7-9 to TRBJ2-7; D may correspond to TRBD1 or TRBD2 (6 bases each). V dropped 5 bases and J dropped 7 bases, with 21 bases sitting between them. There are 15 residues in the CDR3. Germline V gene lookup returns CDR1 SEHNR and CDR2 FQNEAQ (reference sequence).

DNA of the CDR3: TGTGCCAGCGAGGCCGGTAACTATGGCTACACCTTC. The encoded protein is CASEAGNYGYTF. The chain couples TRBV2 to TRBJ1-2, with no clear D. The germline CDR1 and CDR2 sequences are SNHLY and FYNNEI. V gave up 8 bases and J gave up 1 base, with 8 bases separating them. The CDR3 length is 12 residues.

For the CDR3, the DNA is TGCGCCAGCAGCCCTATGAGCGGGGTCCAAGAGACCCAGTACTTC. This encodes CASSPMSGVQETQYF. This chain connects TRBV5-1 to TRBJ2-5; 7 bases agree with TRBD2. The CDR3 is 15 amino acids. The germline CDR1 and CDR2 sequences are SGHRS and YFSETQ. J was trimmed by 1 base and V by 4 bases; bases with no gene match: 7.

This chain connects TRBV7-2 to TRBJ1-5, with 12 bases identical to TRBD1. The CDR3 is 18 residues long. Germline trimming cut 4 bases from V and 4 bases from J; bases unmatched to any gene: 11. The germline V gene has CDR1 SGHTA and CDR2 FQGNSA. CDR3 amino acids: CASSYLLGQGARNQPQHF. The CDR3 region has the DNA TGTGCCAGCAGCTACCTCTTGGGACAGGGGGCGAGGAATCAGCCCCAGCATTTT. The variable domain in full, with the rest retrieved from reference TRBV7-2 and TRBJ1-5, is GAGVSQSPSNKVTEKGKDVELRCDPISGHTALYWYRQSLGQGLEFLIYFQGNSAPDKSGLPSDRFSAERTGGSVSTLTIQRTQQEDSAVYLCASSYLLGQGARNQPQHFGDGTRLSIL.

The chain uses TRBV7-9 and TRBJ2-7; TRBD2 agrees at 12 bases. Trimming took 4 bases from V and 4 from J; bases not matched to a gene: 5. The CDR3 sequence is 15 residues long. Germline values: CDR1 SEHNR, CDR2 FQNEAQ (reference sequence). The CDR3 DNA follows: TGTGCCAGCAGCTCTAGCGGGGGGGAACCTTACGAGCAGTACTTC. Translated: CASSSSGGEPYEQYF.

V usage is TRBV27 and J usage is TRBJ2-7; 10 nucleotides match TRBD1. V was clipped by 6 bases and J by 1 base; unmatched bases: 3. CDR3 length equals 14 residues. CDR1 and CDR2 (germline): MNHEY, SMNVEV (reference sequence). CDR3 protein: CASSLGQGSYEQYF. DNA for the CDR3: TGTGCCAGCAGCCTGGGACAGGGGTCCTACGAGCAGTACTTC.

This clone was counted once. V gene TRBV6-5 combines with J gene TRBJ1-2; 8 bases align to TRBD1. The germline V gene encodes CDR1 MNHEY and CDR2 SVGAGI. V lost 0 bases to trimming and J lost 8 bases; unmatched junction nucleotides: 11. The CDR3 runs to 16 residues. CDR3: CASSYSTSGDRGGYTF. For the CDR3, the DNA is TGTGCCAGCAGTTACTCGACCTCCGGAGACAGGGGCGGCTACACCTTC.

The CDR3 here is CASSWSRAEDTQYF. CDR3 sequence (DNA): TGTGCCAGCAGCTGGTCAAGGGCCGAAGATACGCAGTATTTT. V is TRBV6-5 and J is TRBJ2-3; D remains ambiguous. V lost 6 bases and J 5 bases, leaving 15 bases between the germline ends. This CDR3 spans 14 amino acids. From germline, CDR1 is MNHEY and CDR2 SVGAGI.

The chain uses TRBV6-1 and TRBJ2-7; TRBD1 agrees at 7 bases. J was trimmed by 2 bases and V by 5 bases; bases with no gene match: 6. The germline V gene encodes CDR1 MNHNS and CDR2 SASEGT. This CDR3 region has 14 residues. The CDR3 protein is CASSRPGGPYEQYF. CDR3 bases: TGTGCCAGCAGTAGGCCAGGGGGACCCTACGAGCAGTACTTC.

There are a few counts of this clone. The chain joins TRBV11-3 to TRBJ1-1; D is possibly TRBD1 (5 bases). CDR1 and CDR2 from the germline V gene are SGHNT and YENEEA. Trimming cost V 8 bases and J 4 bases, with 14 bases left between them. This CDR3 region has 13 residues. CDR3 nucleotide sequence: TGTGCCAGCGGCCGGGGTGGGGGCACTGAAGCTTTCTTT. Amino acids: CASGRGGGTEAFF.

This sequence joins TRBV29-1 and TRBJ1-1, with a tentative D call TRBD1 (6 bases). The germline V gene encodes CDR1 SQVTM and CDR2 ANQGSEA. CDR3 length: 14 residues. Trimming took off 6 bases at V and 1 base at J, with 15 bases between the two ends. Written as DNA, the CDR3 is TGCAGCGTGGTAAGGGGGACGGCGAACACTGAAGCTTTCTTT. Its translation is CSVVRGTANTEAFF.

The rearrangement links TRBV7-9 to TRBJ2-5, with D possibly matching TRBD1 (5 bases). The CDR3 runs to 14 residues. Germline CDR1 SEHNR, CDR2 FQNEAQ (reference sequence). Between the trimmed V and J ends, which lost 0 bases and 5 bases, there was a span of 10 bases. CDR3 sequence (DNA): TGTGCCAGCAGCTTAGCAGGGGTGGAGGAGACCCAGTACTTC. This gives the protein CASSLAGVEETQYF. Based on the CDR3 plus reference TRBV7-9 and TRBJ2-5, the full variable domain is DTGVSQNPRHKITKRGQNVTFRCDPISEHNRLYWYRQTLGQGPEFLTYFQNEAQLEKSRLLSDRFSAERPKGSFSTLEIQRTEQGDSAMYLCASSLAGVEETQYFGPGTRLLVL.

The V call is TRBV5-4, the J call TRBJ1-4; D possibly corresponds to TRBD1 (6 bases). V was cut by 3 bases and J by 8 bases, with 14 bases left in between. The CDR3 loop spans 14 amino acids. From germline, CDR1 is SGHNT and CDR2 YYREEE (reference sequence). The chain's CDR3 is CASSWGLGEEKLFF. CDR3 DNA: TGTGCCAGCAGCTGGGGGCTCGGGGAAGAAAAACTGTTTTTT.

The J gene is TRBJ2-1, the V gene TRBV5-1, with 8 bases identical to TRBD2. Germline-derived CDR1 and CDR2 are SGHRS and YFSETQ. The CDR3 is 17 residues long. Trimming at V came to 4 bases and at J to 0 bases, leaving 9 bases not matched to a gene. This CDR3 reads CASSPSAGGSSYNEQFF. The CDR3, as DNA: TGCGCCAGCAGCCCGTCTGCGGGGGGAAGCTCCTACAATGAGCAGTTCTTC.

The genes are TRBV7-9 and TRBJ1-2, with a tentative D call TRBD1 (5 bases). CDR1 SEHNR and CDR2 FQNEAQ come from the germline V gene (reference sequence). The germline V and J ends were trimmed by 0 bases and 4 bases, with 12 bases remaining between them. The CDR3 runs 15 residues. CDR3 in amino acids: CASSLALGQGYGYTF. CDR3 DNA sequence: TGTGCCAGCAGCTTAGCATTGGGGCAGGGCTATGGCTACACCTTC.

This chain links TRBV2 with TRBJ2-5, with D hard to call. CDR1 and CDR2 (germline): SNHLY, FYNNEI. The CDR3 contains 14 residues. The V and J ends lost 4 bases and 5 bases respectively, with 14 bases between them. Here the CDR3 DNA reads TGTGCCAGCAGTGTTGGCCCCCGGGCGGAGACCCAGTACTTC. This codes for CASSVGPRAETQYF.

The chain links TRBV5-1 to TRBJ2-7, with 7 bases fitting TRBD1. Germline loops: CDR1 SGHRS, CDR2 YFSETQ. CDR3 length: 16 amino acids. V lost 0 bases and J lost 4; bases outside the gene matches: 10. This CDR3 is CASSLGGGAVLYEQYF. CDR3 nucleotides: TGCGCCAGCAGCTTGGGAGGGGGCGCCGTATTATACGAGCAGTACTTC. Complete variable domain (other parts from reference TRBV5-1 and TRBJ2-7): KAGVTQTPRYLIKTRGQQVTLSCSPISGHRSVSWYQQTPGQGLQFLFEYFSETQRNKGNFPGRFSGRQFSNSRSEMNVSTLELGDSALYLCASSLGGGAVLYEQYFGPGTRLTVT.

V usage is TRBV10-1 and J usage is TRBJ2-3, with 10 bases that match TRBD2. The germline CDR1 and CDR2 sequences are WNHNN and SYGVQD (reference sequence). The CDR3 is 14 amino acids. V shed 9 bases, J shed 2 bases, and the junction held 5 bases outside the gene matches. CDR3 nucleotide sequence: TGCGCCAGGAAACTAGCGGGACTCACAGATACGCAGTATTTT. This codes for CARKLAGLTDTQYF.